The present TCR beta chain was sequenced within a study of blood T cell repertoires in COVID-19. Study-wide background: Samples representing acute and convalescent COVID-19 were sourced from the United States, Italy and Spain.

Between the trimmed V and J ends, which lost 3 bases and 5 bases, there was a span of 16 bases. Per the germline V gene, CDR1 is KGHSH and CDR2 is LQKENI. This CDR3 is 15 amino acids long. Original analysis: Amplification of reference gene primers was used by the study to estimate nucleated cell counts. Assay used: immunoSEQ multiplex PCR; TCRdb lists only in-frame clones, some missing. The DNA gave D and trimming, while V, J and clone size come from that table. The repertoire holds some 130,000 clones, with around nine tenths as singletons. Sequenced input: peripheral blood. This clonotype was obtained from a woman aged 65 to 85 with COVID-19, enrolled during active disease. This sequence joins TRBV18 and TRBJ2-5; TRBD2 might be the D (6 bases). In nucleotides, the CDR3 is TGTGCCAGCTCACCCCTAGCGCCCGGTATGGAGACCCAGTACTTC. This sequence encodes CASSPLAPGMETQYF.